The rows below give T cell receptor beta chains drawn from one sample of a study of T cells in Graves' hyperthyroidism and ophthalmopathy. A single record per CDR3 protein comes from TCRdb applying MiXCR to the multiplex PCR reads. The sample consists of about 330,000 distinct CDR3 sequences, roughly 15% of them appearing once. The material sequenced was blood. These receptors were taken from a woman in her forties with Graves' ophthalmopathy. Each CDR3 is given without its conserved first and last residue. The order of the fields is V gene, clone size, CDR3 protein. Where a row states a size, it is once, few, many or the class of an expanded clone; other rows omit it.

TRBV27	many	ASSSRLASDTQY
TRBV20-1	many	SASPTRGLPWETQY
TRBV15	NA	ATSREQSLGNSPLH
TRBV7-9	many	ASSRRTGLLYEQY
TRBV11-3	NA	ASSFRFNYGYT
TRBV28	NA	ASSSARTLRSPLH
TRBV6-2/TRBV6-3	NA	ASSYRHILYEQY
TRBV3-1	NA	ASSPLAGLLGEQF
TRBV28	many	ASRGGGSYEQY
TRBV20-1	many	SANDRETQY
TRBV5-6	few	ASSLGRVRAF
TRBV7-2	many	ASSVRGQGNTEAF
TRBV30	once	AWRDVDTEAS
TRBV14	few	ASSPRVIGKLF
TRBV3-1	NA	ASSQEMHPQETQY
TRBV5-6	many	ASSLVSEQF
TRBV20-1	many	SATETHPEETQY
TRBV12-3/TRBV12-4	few	ASSLTESSGRQF
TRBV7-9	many	ASSLDRTSYNEQF
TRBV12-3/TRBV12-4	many	ASSSPGTGVDEQY
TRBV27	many	ASSLRRERGYEQY
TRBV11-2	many	ASSLTGTGTSGNGFTDTQY
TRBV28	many	ASSPKARTVSTDTQY
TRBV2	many	ASSERRAATDTQY
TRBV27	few	ASSHGDTYEQY
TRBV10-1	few	ASSWDTGGAF
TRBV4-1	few	ASSQDRGNQPQH
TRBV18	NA	ASSPSGGSEQY
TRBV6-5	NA	ASSYLGVRGTDTQY
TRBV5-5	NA	ASRPTGATEAF
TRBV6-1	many	ASSNNRATNEKLF
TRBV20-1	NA	SASPRTGLYEQY
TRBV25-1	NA	ASSSTSGTQTVFT
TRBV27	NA	ASSGGGGWCEQY
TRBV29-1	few	SVGRLAAGEQF
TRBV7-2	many	ASSLQGGQPQH
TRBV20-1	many	SAQRRLSSYNEQF